Listed below are T cell receptor beta chains from one sample, sequenced in a study of Ad26.COV2.S vaccination and SARS-CoV-2 variants. Some clones are missing from TCRdb's copy, which holds only in-frame ones; the method was immunoSEQ multiplex PCR. Of 330,000 or so clones in the sample, roughly 90% are singletons; the top ten hold about 5%. This material consisted of peripheral blood, taken in a trial of Ad26.COV2.S vaccine versus placebo. These receptors were taken from a person between 18 and 59 years old who received the Ad26.COV2.S COVID-19 vaccine or a placebo. CDR3s include the opening cysteine and the closing phenylalanine or tryptophan. The order of the fields is V gene, D gene, J gene, clone size, CDR3 DNA, CDR3 protein. The D gene is left open where the match is weak. Clone sizes are given selectively: once, few, many, or a class where the clone is expanded.

v_gene: TRBV6-5; d_gene: .; j_gene: TRBJ1-1; abundance: .; CDR3nt: TGTGCCAGCAGTTTGGACAGAGGAGTGAACACTGAAGCTTTCTTT; CDR3aa: CASSLDRGVNTEAFF
v_gene: TRBV28; d_gene: TRBD2; j_gene: TRBJ2-7; abundance: .; CDR3nt: TGTGCCAGCAGTATCCTAGCGGGGGGGCCGGTCGAGCAGTACTTC; CDR3aa: CASSILAGGPVEQYF
v_gene: TRBV29-1; d_gene: .; j_gene: TRBJ1-1; abundance: .; CDR3nt: TGCAGCCCCCGGTGGGGCACTGAAGCTTTCTTT; CDR3aa: CSPRWGTEAFF
v_gene: TRBV5-6; d_gene: .; j_gene: TRBJ2-1; abundance: .; CDR3nt: TGTGCCAGCAGCTTTAGGGGGTTGACCACCCCTACTGAGCAGTTCTTC; CDR3aa: CASSFRGLTTPTEQFF
v_gene: TRBV29-1; d_gene: TRBD2; j_gene: TRBJ2-1; abundance: .; CDR3nt: TGCAGCGTTGAAGATGACGGGGGGAAATTGGATGAGCAGTTCTTC; CDR3aa: CSVEDDGGKLDEQFF
v_gene: TRBV5-1; d_gene: .; j_gene: TRBJ1-4; abundance: .; CDR3nt: TGCGCCAGCAGCTTGGGGGGCGTCTCGGAAAAACTGTTTTTT; CDR3aa: CASSLGGVSEKLFF
v_gene: TRBV27; d_gene: .; j_gene: TRBJ1-6; abundance: once; CDR3nt: TGTGCCAGCAGTTTATATAGGGCTGGCGGTAATTCACCCCTCCACTTT; CDR3aa: CASSLYRAGGNSPLHF
v_gene: TRBV15; d_gene: TRBD2; j_gene: TRBJ2-5; abundance: .; CDR3nt: TGTGCCACCAGCAGAGATTCGAGCGGGAACCAAGAGACCCAGTACTTC; CDR3aa: CATSRDSSGNQETQYF
v_gene: TRBV4-3; d_gene: .; j_gene: TRBJ2-7; abundance: .; CDR3nt: TGCGCCAGCAGCCAAGGTATAGGATTTTTAGACTACGAGCAGTACTTC; CDR3aa: CASSQGIGFLDYEQYF
v_gene: TRBV5-1; d_gene: .; j_gene: TRBJ1-2; abundance: once; CDR3nt: TGCGCCAGCAGCCAGGGTCATAGCAACCGGGACTATGGCTACACCTTC; CDR3aa: CASSQGHSNRDYGYTF
v_gene: TRBV4-3; d_gene: TRBD2; j_gene: TRBJ2-4; abundance: .; CDR3nt: TGCGCCAGCAGCCAAAGGGAACTAGCGGGAGGGCCCAACATTCAGTACTTC; CDR3aa: CASSQRELAGGPNIQYF
v_gene: TRBV19; d_gene: .; j_gene: TRBJ1-1; abundance: .; CDR3nt: TGTGCCAGTAGTATAGAGGTCGGGACCGCAAACACTGAAGCTTTCTTT; CDR3aa: CASSIEVGTANTEAFF
v_gene: TRBV7-3; d_gene: .; j_gene: TRBJ2-1; abundance: .; CDR3nt: TGTGCCAGCAGCTACCACCTCCTCGGGAATGAGCAGTTCTTC; CDR3aa: CASSYHLLGNEQFF
v_gene: TRBV10-2; d_gene: TRBD1; j_gene: TRBJ2-1; abundance: few; CDR3nt: TGCGCTACCCGGGACAGGGCCTACAATGAGCAGTTCTTC; CDR3aa: CATRDRAYNEQFF
v_gene: TRBV6-6; d_gene: TRBD1; j_gene: TRBJ1-4; abundance: .; CDR3nt: TGTGCCAGCAGTTACTCGGCAGGGGGCGTTGAAAAACTGTTTTTT; CDR3aa: CASSYSAGGVEKLFF
v_gene: TRBV7-9; d_gene: TRBD2; j_gene: TRBJ2-6; abundance: .; CDR3nt: TGTGCCAGCAGCTCCCCGGGGGGGATCGGGGCCAACGTCCTGACTTTC; CDR3aa: CASSSPGGIGANVLTF
v_gene: TRBV11-2; d_gene: .; j_gene: TRBJ1-1; abundance: once; CDR3nt: TGTGCCAGCAGCTCCCCCCTGGGGGTTTTAGCGGCTGAAGCTTTCTTT; CDR3aa: CASSSPLGVLAAEAFF
v_gene: TRBV27; d_gene: TRBD1; j_gene: TRBJ1-6; abundance: few; CDR3nt: TGTGCCACGTCAGGGGGGTCCTATAATTCACCCCTCCACTTT; CDR3aa: CATSGGSYNSPLHF
v_gene: TRBV24-1; d_gene: .; j_gene: TRBJ2-3; abundance: .; CDR3nt: TGTGCCACCAGTGATGGTTCTTCAGATACGCAGTATTTT; CDR3aa: CATSDGSSDTQYF
v_gene: TRBV19; d_gene: TRBD2; j_gene: TRBJ2-1; abundance: .; CDR3nt: TGTGCCAGTCAACTAGCGGGACGGTACAATGAGCAGTTCTTC; CDR3aa: CASQLAGRYNEQFF
v_gene: TRBV6-5; d_gene: .; j_gene: TRBJ1-2; abundance: .; CDR3nt: TGTGCCAGCACCACCGAACGTCAGAACTATGGCTACACCTTC; CDR3aa: CASTTERQNYGYTF
v_gene: TRBV5-1; d_gene: .; j_gene: TRBJ1-1; abundance: .; CDR3nt: TGCGCCAGCAGCTTACTCCCCATTCGGGTTGCAGTTAGCGTTAGGGGCACTGAAGCTTTCTTT; CDR3aa: CASSLLPIRVAVSVRGTEAFF
v_gene: TRBV3-1/TRBV3-2; d_gene: .; j_gene: TRBJ2-3; abundance: .; CDR3nt: TGTGCCAGCAGCCAAGAGGTAGCGTCTAGCACAGATACGCAGTATTTT; CDR3aa: CASSQEVASSTDTQYF
v_gene: TRBV5-1; d_gene: .; j_gene: TRBJ1-1; abundance: .; CDR3nt: TGCGCCAGCAGCTTACCTACAGGGTCCATGGACACTGAAGCTTTCTTT; CDR3aa: CASSLPTGSMDTEAFF
v_gene: TRBV6-6; d_gene: .; j_gene: TRBJ2-1; abundance: .; CDR3nt: TGTGCCAGCAGAGAGGGCCTGGGGCCTGAGCAGTTCTTC; CDR3aa: CASREGLGPEQFF
v_gene: TRBV7-2; d_gene: .; j_gene: TRBJ1-1; abundance: .; CDR3nt: TGTGCCAGCAGTTCAACGGGAGGATTCATGAACACTGAAGCTTTCTTT; CDR3aa: CASSSTGGFMNTEAFF
v_gene: TRBV24-1; d_gene: .; j_gene: TRBJ2-1; abundance: .; CDR3nt: TGTGCCACCAGTCGCGGGGGCGCGGATGAGCAGTTCTTC; CDR3aa: CATSRGGADEQFF
v_gene: TRBV23-1; d_gene: TRBD1; j_gene: TRBJ1-3; abundance: .; CDR3nt: TGCGCCAGCAGTCAGGAGGACAGGGAATCCGGAAACACCATATATTTT; CDR3aa: CASSQEDRESGNTIYF
v_gene: TRBV3-1/TRBV3-2; d_gene: TRBD2; j_gene: TRBJ2-3; abundance: .; CDR3nt: TGTGCCAGCAGCCAAGCTAGCGGGGGCAACACAGATACGCAGTATTTT; CDR3aa: CASSQASGGNTDTQYF
v_gene: TRBV7-2; d_gene: .; j_gene: TRBJ2-3; abundance: .; CDR3nt: TGTGCCAGCACCTTAAACGGGGCGGGCTCCTTTAGCACAGATACGCAGTATTTT; CDR3aa: CASTLNGAGSFSTDTQYF
v_gene: TRBV4-1; d_gene: .; j_gene: TRBJ1-3; abundance: .; CDR3nt: TGCGCCAGCAGCCAAGACTACCCGCTGGGAAACACCATATATTTT; CDR3aa: CASSQDYPLGNTIYF
v_gene: TRBV6-2/TRBV6-3; d_gene: TRBD1; j_gene: TRBJ1-2; abundance: .; CDR3nt: TGTGCCAGCAGTTACCCAACAAAGGGACAGAATTCCTATGGCTACACCTTC; CDR3aa: CASSYPTKGQNSYGYTF
v_gene: TRBV29-1; d_gene: TRBD1; j_gene: TRBJ1-4; abundance: .; CDR3nt: TGCAGCGTTGGGTCGGGACAGGGGGCAAAACTGTTTTTT; CDR3aa: CSVGSGQGAKLFF
v_gene: TRBV7-2; d_gene: TRBD2; j_gene: TRBJ2-3; abundance: .; CDR3nt: TGTGCCAGCAGCTTAGTGGAGCGGGGGATTGAGCCAGATACGCAGTATTTT; CDR3aa: CASSLVERGIEPDTQYF
v_gene: TRBV9; d_gene: .; j_gene: TRBJ2-3; abundance: .; CDR3nt: TGTGCCAGCAGCGTAGGGGTCACAGATACGCAGTATTTT; CDR3aa: CASSVGVTDTQYF
v_gene: TRBV7-2; d_gene: TRBD1; j_gene: TRBJ1-1; abundance: .; CDR3nt: TGTGCCAGCAGCTTCCGGGACAGGGATACTGAAGCTTTCTTT; CDR3aa: CASSFRDRDTEAFF
v_gene: TRBV11-3; d_gene: TRBD1; j_gene: TRBJ2-5; abundance: .; CDR3nt: TGTGCCAGCAGCTTAGAAGGCAGGGGGCTCCAAGAGACCCAGTACTTC; CDR3aa: CASSLEGRGLQETQYF
v_gene: TRBV7-2; d_gene: .; j_gene: TRBJ2-5; abundance: .; CDR3nt: TGTGCCAGCAGCCCGGAGACGTACCAAGAGACCCAGTACTTC; CDR3aa: CASSPETYQETQYF
v_gene: TRBV15; d_gene: TRBD1; j_gene: TRBJ2-1; abundance: .; CDR3nt: TGTGCCACCAGCGGCGCACTGACAGGGTCAGCCTACAATGAGCAGTTCTTC; CDR3aa: CATSGALTGSAYNEQFF
v_gene: TRBV7-8; d_gene: .; j_gene: TRBJ1-5; abundance: few; CDR3nt: TGTGCCAGCAGCCTTAGGGGGGGCAATCAGCCCCAGCATTTT; CDR3aa: CASSLRGGNQPQHF
v_gene: TRBV30; d_gene: .; j_gene: TRBJ2-3; abundance: .; CDR3nt: TGTGCCTGGAGTTCACCCCCAGATACGCAGTATTTT; CDR3aa: CAWSSPPDTQYF
v_gene: TRBV4-3; d_gene: TRBD1; j_gene: TRBJ2-2; abundance: .; CDR3nt: TGCGCCAGCAGCCAAGCTTCCGGGACAGGGGTCGGGGAGCTGTTTTTT; CDR3aa: CASSQASGTGVGELFF
v_gene: TRBV24-1; d_gene: .; j_gene: TRBJ2-3; abundance: .; CDR3nt: TGTGCCACCAGTGATGGCGGAGGGGGATCGACGCAGTATTTT; CDR3aa: CATSDGGGGSTQYF
v_gene: TRBV3-1/TRBV3-2; d_gene: TRBD1; j_gene: TRBJ1-1; abundance: .; CDR3nt: TGTGCCAGCAGCCAACAGGGGGCTACAAAGACTGAAGCTTTCTTT; CDR3aa: CASSQQGATKTEAFF
v_gene: TRBV19; d_gene: .; j_gene: TRBJ1-1; abundance: .; CDR3nt: TGTGCCAGTAGTACTCGAATCCGGGACGGCGGGGAGAACACTGAAGCTTTCTTT; CDR3aa: CASSTRIRDGGENTEAFF
v_gene: TRBV4-1; d_gene: .; j_gene: TRBJ2-2; abundance: .; CDR3nt: TGCGCCAGCAGTCGACTAGTTGTCGGGGAGCTGTTTTTT; CDR3aa: CASSRLVVGELFF
v_gene: TRBV19; d_gene: .; j_gene: TRBJ1-1; abundance: .; CDR3nt: TGTGCCAGTTCGGATACTACTTCGAACACTGAAGCTTTCTTT; CDR3aa: CASSDTTSNTEAFF
v_gene: TRBV7-8; d_gene: TRBD1; j_gene: TRBJ1-3; abundance: .; CDR3nt: TGTGCCAGCAGCTTACAGGGGGCTGGAAACACCATATATTTT; CDR3aa: CASSLQGAGNTIYF
v_gene: TRBV7-8; d_gene: TRBD2; j_gene: TRBJ2-3; abundance: .; CDR3nt: TGTGCCAGCAGCTTAGCATCGAGCGGGGGATCAGATACGCAGTATTTT; CDR3aa: CASSLASSGGSDTQYF
v_gene: TRBV27; d_gene: TRBD1; j_gene: TRBJ1-2; abundance: .; CDR3nt: TGTGCCAGCATGGACAGGGCCAAAAACTATGGCTACACCTTC; CDR3aa: CASMDRAKNYGYTF
v_gene: TRBV2; d_gene: .; j_gene: TRBJ2-5; abundance: .; CDR3nt: TGTGCCAGCCGCCCTAGCCCAACCGGGGACCAGTACTTC; CDR3aa: CASRPSPTGDQYF
v_gene: TRBV18; d_gene: TRBD2; j_gene: TRBJ2-2; abundance: .; CDR3nt: TGTGCCAGCTCACCGTCAGCGGGGGTGAACACCGGGGAGCTGTTTTTT; CDR3aa: CASSPSAGVNTGELFF